The clone carrying this T cell receptor (beta chain) was counted a few times. Regarding time point: patch test 1, 2 weeks after DPC sensitization. Treatment: therapeutic diphenylcyclopropenone sensitization with weekly scalp DPC. TCRdb reprocessed the RACE reads via MiXCR and lists one record per CDR3 protein. The sample lists roughly 160,000 distinct CDR3 sequences, 14% seen once, with 1.5% to 2% in the top ten. The CDR3 has 12 amino acids. Trimming took 5 bases from V and 2 from J, leaving 9 bases between them. Per germline, CDR1 SQVTM and CDR2 ANQGSEA. The sample comes from a study of human T cells and chemical hapten exposure. Across the whole study: Patients had diphenylcyclopropenone applied to the scalp weekly throughout the roughly 23-week study. After 6 days, upper back 0.01% DPC patch tests were scored.

V and J are TRBV29-1 and TRBJ2-5, with D hard to call. This sequence was found in a woman younger than 45 with alopecia areata. Some clones in this sample may be carry-over from other donors' samples. Sequences were derived from whole blood, sampled in connection with sensitization to the hapten diphenylcyclopropenone (DPC). DNA of the CDR3: TGCAGCGTTACCCCCCAGCAAGAGACCCAGTACTTC. Its translation is CSVTPQQETQYF.